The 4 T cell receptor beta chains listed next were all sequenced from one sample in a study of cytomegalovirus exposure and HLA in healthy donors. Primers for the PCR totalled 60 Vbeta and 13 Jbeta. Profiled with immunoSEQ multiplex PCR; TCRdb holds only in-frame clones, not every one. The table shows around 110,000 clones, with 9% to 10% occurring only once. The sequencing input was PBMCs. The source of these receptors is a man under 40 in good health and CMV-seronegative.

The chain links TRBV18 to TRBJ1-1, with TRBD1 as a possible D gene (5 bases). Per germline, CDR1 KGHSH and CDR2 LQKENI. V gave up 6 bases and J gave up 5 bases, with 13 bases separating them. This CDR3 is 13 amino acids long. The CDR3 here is CASSAGGSTEAFF. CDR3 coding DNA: TGTGCCAGCTCCGCGGGGGGTTCAACTGAAGCTTTCTTT.

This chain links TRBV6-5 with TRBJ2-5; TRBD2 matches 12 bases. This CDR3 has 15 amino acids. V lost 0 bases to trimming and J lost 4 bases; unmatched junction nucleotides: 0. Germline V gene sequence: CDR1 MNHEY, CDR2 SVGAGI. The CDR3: CASSYSTSGRETQYF. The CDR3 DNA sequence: TGTGCCAGCAGTTACTCGACTAGCGGGAGAGAGACCCAGTACTTC.

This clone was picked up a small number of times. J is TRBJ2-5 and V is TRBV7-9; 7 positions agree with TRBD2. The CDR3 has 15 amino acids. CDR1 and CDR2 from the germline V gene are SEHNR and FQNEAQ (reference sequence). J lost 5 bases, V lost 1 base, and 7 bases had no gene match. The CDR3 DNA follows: TGTGCCAGCAGCTTAGTTTTTGGGGAGGGGGAGACCCAGTACTTC. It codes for CASSLVFGEGETQYF.

The CDR3 loop is CAWSQRGLAGSEQYF. The DNA of the CDR3 is TGTGCCTGGAGTCAACGGGGCCTAGCGGGAAGCGAGCAGTACTTC. The V and J genes are TRBV30 and TRBJ2-5; TRBD2 matches at 9 bases. The last part of the DNA fits TRBJ2-7 better; the J call may be wrong. Per germline, CDR1 GTSNPN and CDR2 SVGIG (reference sequence). CDR3 length equals 15 residues.